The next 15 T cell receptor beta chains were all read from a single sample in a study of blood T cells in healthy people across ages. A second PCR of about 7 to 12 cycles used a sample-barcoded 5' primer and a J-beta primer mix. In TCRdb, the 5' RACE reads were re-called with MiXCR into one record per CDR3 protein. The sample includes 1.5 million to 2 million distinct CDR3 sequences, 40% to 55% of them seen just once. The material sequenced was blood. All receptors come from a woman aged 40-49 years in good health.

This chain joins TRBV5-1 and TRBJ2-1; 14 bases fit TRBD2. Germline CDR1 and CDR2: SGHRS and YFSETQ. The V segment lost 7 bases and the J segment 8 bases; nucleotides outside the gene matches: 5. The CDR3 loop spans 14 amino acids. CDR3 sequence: CASSSTSGGDEQFF. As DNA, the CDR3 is TGCGCCAGCTCCTCGACTAGCGGGGGGGATGAGCAGTTCTTC.

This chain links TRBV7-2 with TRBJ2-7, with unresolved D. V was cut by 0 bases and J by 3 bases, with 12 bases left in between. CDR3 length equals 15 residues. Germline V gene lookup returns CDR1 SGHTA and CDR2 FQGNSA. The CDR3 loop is CASSLAARQVYEQYF. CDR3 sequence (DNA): TGTGCCAGCAGCTTAGCGGCGAGACAAGTCTACGAGCAGTACTTC.

The chain's CDR3 is CASRQIAGGREQYF. For the CDR3, the DNA is TGTGCCAGCAGACAAATAGCGGGGGGGCGGGAGCAGTACTTC. V gene TRBV7-2 combines with J gene TRBJ2-4, with TRBD2 matching over 11 bases. V was clipped by 6 bases and J by 13 bases; unmatched bases: 11. The CDR3 covers 14 residues. Germline CDR1 is SGHTA and CDR2 is FQGNSA.

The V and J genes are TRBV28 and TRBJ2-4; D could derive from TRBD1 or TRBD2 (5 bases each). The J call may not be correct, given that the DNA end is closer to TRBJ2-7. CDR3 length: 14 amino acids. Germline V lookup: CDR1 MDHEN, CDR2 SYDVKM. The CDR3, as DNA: TGTGCCAGCAGTTTCATGGGACCCTCCTACGAGCAGTACTTC. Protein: CASSFMGPSYEQYF.

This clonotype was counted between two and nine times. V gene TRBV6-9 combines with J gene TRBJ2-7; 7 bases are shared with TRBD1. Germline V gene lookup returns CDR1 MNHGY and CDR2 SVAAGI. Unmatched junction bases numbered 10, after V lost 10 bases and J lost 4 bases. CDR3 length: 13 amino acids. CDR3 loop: CANSTGPAYEQYF. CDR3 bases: TGTGCCAACTCGACAGGGCCGGCATACGAGCAGTACTTC.

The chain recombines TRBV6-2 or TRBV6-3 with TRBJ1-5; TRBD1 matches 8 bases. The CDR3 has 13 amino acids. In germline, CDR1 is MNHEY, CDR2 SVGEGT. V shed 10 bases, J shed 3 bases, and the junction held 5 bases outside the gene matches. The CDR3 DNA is TGTGCCATCATGGACAGGGACAATCAGCCCCAGCATTTT. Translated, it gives CAIMDRDNQPQHF.

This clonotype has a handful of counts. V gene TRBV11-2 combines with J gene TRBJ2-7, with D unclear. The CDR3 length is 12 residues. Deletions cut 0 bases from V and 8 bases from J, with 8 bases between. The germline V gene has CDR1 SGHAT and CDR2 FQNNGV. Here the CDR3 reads CASSLDRGQQYF. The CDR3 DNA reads TGTGCCAGCAGCTTAGATCGTGGTCAGCAGTACTTC.

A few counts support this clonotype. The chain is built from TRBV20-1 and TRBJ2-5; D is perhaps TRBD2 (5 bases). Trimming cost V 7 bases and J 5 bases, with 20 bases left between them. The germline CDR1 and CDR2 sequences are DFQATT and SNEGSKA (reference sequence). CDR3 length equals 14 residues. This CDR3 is CSVSSGPTRETQYF. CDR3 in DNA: TGCAGTGTGTCCAGCGGACCGACTCGGGAGACCCAGTACTTC.

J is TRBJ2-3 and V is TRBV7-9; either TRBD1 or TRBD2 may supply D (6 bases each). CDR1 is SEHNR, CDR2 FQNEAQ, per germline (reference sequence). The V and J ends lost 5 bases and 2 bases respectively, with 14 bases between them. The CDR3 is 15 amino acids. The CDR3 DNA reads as TGTGCCAGCAGCCCGGAGGGGGGCATCACAGATACGCAGTATTTT. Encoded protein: CASSPEGGITDTQYF.

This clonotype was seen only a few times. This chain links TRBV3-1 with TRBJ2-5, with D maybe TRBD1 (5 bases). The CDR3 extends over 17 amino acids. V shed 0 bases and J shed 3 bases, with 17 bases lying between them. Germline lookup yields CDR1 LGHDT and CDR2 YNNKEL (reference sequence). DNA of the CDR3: TGTGCCAGCAGCCAAGAGTGGTCCGAGGACACTGAAGAGACCCAGTACTTC. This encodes CASSQEWSEDTEETQYF.

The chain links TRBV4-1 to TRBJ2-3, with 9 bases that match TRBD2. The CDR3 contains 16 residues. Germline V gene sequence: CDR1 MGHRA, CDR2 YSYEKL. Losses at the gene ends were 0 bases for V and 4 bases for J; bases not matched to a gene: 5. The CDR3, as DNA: TGCGCCAGCAGCCAAGAAAGCGGGGGGTGGGCAGATACGCAGTATTTT. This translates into CASSQESGGWADTQYF.

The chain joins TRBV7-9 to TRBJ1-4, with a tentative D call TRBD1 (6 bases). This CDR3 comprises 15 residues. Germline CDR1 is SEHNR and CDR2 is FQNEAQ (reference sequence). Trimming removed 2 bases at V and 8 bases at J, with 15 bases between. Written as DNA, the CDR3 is TGTGCCAGCAGCTTAAAGAACAGGGAGTGGGAAAAACTGTTTTTT. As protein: CASSLKNREWEKLFF. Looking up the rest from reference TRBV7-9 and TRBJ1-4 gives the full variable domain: DTGVSQNPRHKITKRGQNVTFRCDPISEHNRLYWYRQTLGQGPEFLTYFQNEAQLEKSRLLSDRFSAERPKGSFSTLEIQRTEQGDSAMYLCASSLKNREWEKLFFGSGTQLSVL.

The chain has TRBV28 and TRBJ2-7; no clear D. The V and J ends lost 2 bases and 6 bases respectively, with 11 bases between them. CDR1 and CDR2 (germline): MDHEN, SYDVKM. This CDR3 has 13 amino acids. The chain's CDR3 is CASSLKISCEQYF. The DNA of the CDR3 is TGTGCCAGCAGTTTAAAAATCAGCTGCGAGCAGTACTTC.

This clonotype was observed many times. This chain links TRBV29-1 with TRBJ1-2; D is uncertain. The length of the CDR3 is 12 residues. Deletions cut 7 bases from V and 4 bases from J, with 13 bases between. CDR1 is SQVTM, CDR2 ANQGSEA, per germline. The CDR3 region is CSAQVFSYGYTF. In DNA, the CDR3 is TGCAGCGCCCAGGTTTTTAGCTATGGCTACACCTTC.

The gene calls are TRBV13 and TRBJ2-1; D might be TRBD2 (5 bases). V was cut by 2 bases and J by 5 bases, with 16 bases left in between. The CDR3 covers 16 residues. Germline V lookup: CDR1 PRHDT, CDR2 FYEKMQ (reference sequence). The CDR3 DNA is TGTGCCAGCAGCTTACGCCTACCCCTGGAGGACAATGAGCAGTTCTTC. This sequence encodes CASSLRLPLEDNEQFF. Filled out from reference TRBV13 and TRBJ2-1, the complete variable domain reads AAGVIQSPRHLIKEKRETATLKCYPIPRHDTVYWYQQGPGQDPQFLISFYEKMQSDKGSIPDRFSAQQFSDYHSELNMSSLELGDSALYFCASSLRLPLEDNEQFFGPGTRLTVL.